This entry lists 3 T cell receptor beta chains sequenced from one sample in a study of blood T cell repertoires in COVID-19 (dated by TCRdb to about 2020). Libraries were built with the immunoSEQ multiplex PCR assay. What TCRdb holds here is the immuneACCESS table cut down to in-frame rearrangements. Part of the clones is not present; checked against another copy, under half of the missing clones reflect an unresolved V gene, and the others are unexplained. This sample is represented by 170,000 or so clones; 85% to 90% of them were singletons. The ten largest make up around 6.2% of the sample. The specimen was PBMCs or T cells enriched from blood (not recorded which). These receptors all come from a man aged 40-50 years who had recovered from COVID-19.

This chain uses TRBV28 with TRBJ2-5; 10 nucleotides line up with TRBD1. Looked up from germline, CDR1 is MDHEN and CDR2 is SYDVKM. The CDR3 loop spans 16 amino acids. V was pared by 5 bases and J by 4 bases, with 10 bases of the junction left unmatched. The CDR3 DNA sequence: TGTGCCAGCAGTCTACAGGACAGGGGGTTCGGAGAGACCCAGTACTTC. It codes for CASSLQDRGFGETQYF. Full variable domain (remainder filled in from reference TRBV28 and TRBJ2-5): DVKVTQSSRYLVKRTGEKVFLECVQDMDHENMFWYRQDPGLGLRLIYFSYDVKMKEKGDIPEGYSVSREKKERFSLILESASTNQTSMYLCASSLQDRGFGETQYFGPGTRLLVL.

The count of this clone is one. The chain combines TRBV3-1 (or the pseudogene TRBV3-2) with TRBJ1-1; TRBD1 matches 10 bases. The CDR3 has 15 amino acids. CDR1 is LGHDT and CDR2 is YNNKEL in the germline V gene (reference sequence). Losses at the gene ends were 1 base for V and 5 bases for J; bases not matched to a gene: 4. The DNA for the CDR3 is TGTGCCAGCAGCCAAGTGGGACAGGGGATAACTGAAGCTTTCTTT. It translates to CASSQVGQGITEAFF.

Turning to this clone: At the DNA level, this CDR3 is encoded by other sequences in the same sample as well. This chain links TRBV5-1 with TRBJ2-7; a weak D match, TRBD1 (5 bases). V shed 0 bases and J shed 3 bases, with 10 bases lying between them. The CDR3 is made up of 14 amino acids. From germline, CDR1 is SGHRS and CDR2 YFSETQ. CDR3 protein: CASSLGGPYYEQYF. DNA of the CDR3: TGCGCCAGCAGCTTGGGGGGCCCATACTACGAGCAGTACTTC.